Presented here are 25 T cell receptor beta chains from one specimen sequenced in a study of preoperative IRX-2 immunotherapy in early breast cancer. Clones were sequenced by immunoSEQ multiplex PCR, and TCRdb holds only the in-frame ones, with some missing. The sample carries 10,000 to 15,000 clones, approximately 91% recorded once. Treatment: preoperative locoregional IRX-2 cytokine immunotherapy. Sampling was done from a patient treated with IRX-2 immunotherapy. Receptor source: a human donor with breast cancer.

The gene calls are TRBV5-1 and TRBJ2-5, with D perhaps given as TRBD1 or TRBD2 (6 bases each). Trimming removed 6 bases from V and 1 base from J, with 10 bases in between. CDR1 is SGHRS and CDR2 is YFSETQ in the germline V gene. This CDR3 region has 13 residues. The CDR3 region has the DNA TGCGCCAGCAACAGGGACTTCCAAGAGACCCAGTACTTC. As protein: CASNRDFQETQYF. Full variable domain (missing parts from reference TRBV5-1 and TRBJ2-5): KAGVTQTPRYLIKTRGQQVTLSCSPISGHRSVSWYQQTPGQGLQFLFEYFSETQRNKGNFPGRFSGRQFSNSRSEMNVSTLELGDSALYLCASNRDFQETQYFGPGTRLLVL.

This chain connects TRBV9 to TRBJ1-2, with D possibly TRBD1 on 5 matching bases. CDR3 length: 15 residues. V shed 6 bases and J shed 4 bases, with 19 bases lying between them. Germline V gives CDR1 SGDLS, CDR2 YYNGEE. The CDR3 reads CASTGTGDSSYGYTF. CDR3 coding DNA: TGTGCCAGCACCGGGACGGGCGACTCATCCTATGGCTACACCTTC.

J is TRBJ2-1 and V is TRBV2; 7 bases align to TRBD2. The CDR3 spans 15 residues. The V gene end was trimmed by 6 bases and the J gene end by 3 bases; junction bases not matched to a gene: 8. The germline gives CDR1 SNHLY, CDR2 FYNNEI. This CDR3 is CASSRLAGFYNEQFF. The CDR3, as DNA: TGTGCCAGCAGCCGGTTAGCGGGCTTCTACAATGAGCAGTTCTTC. The full variable domain, its missing parts supplied by reference TRBV2 and TRBJ2-1, is EPEVTQTPSHQVTQMGQEVILRCVPISNHLYFYWYRQILGQKVEFLVSFYNNEISEKSEIFDDQFSVERPDGSNFTLKIRSTKLEDSAMYFCASSRLAGFYNEQFFGPGTRLTVL.

The rearrangement links TRBV11-1 to TRBJ1-1; unclear D gene. Trimming left V 1 base short and J 10 bases short, with 7 bases between. This CDR3 contains 11 residues. Germline CDR1 reads SGHAT; CDR2 reads FQDESV (reference sequence). The CDR3 spells CASSLDDRAFF. The CDR3 DNA is TGTGCCAGCAGCTTAGATGATCGAGCTTTCTTT.

This clone was recorded once. This chain links TRBV19 with TRBJ2-3; 13 bases map to TRBD2. Trimming at V came to 5 bases and at J to 14 bases, leaving 16 bases not matched to a gene. This CDR3 spans 16 amino acids. Germline V gene data show CDR1 as LNHDA and CDR2 as SQIVND (reference sequence). CDR3 nucleotide sequence: TGTGCCAGTAGTTCGGAGACTAGCGGGGGGATATCCTCGTTGTATTTT. The encoded protein is CASSSETSGGISSLYF.

The chain couples TRBV30 to TRBJ2-2; possible D gene TRBD1, 6 bases. The CDR3 spans 15 residues. Trimming took 0 bases from V and 0 from J, leaving 8 bases between them. Germline V gene sequence: CDR1 GTSNPN, CDR2 SVGIG (reference sequence). Here the CDR3 DNA reads TGTGCCTGGAGTGTACAGGGAGCGAACACCGGGGAGCTGTTTTTT. Protein: CAWSVQGANTGELFF.

The chain couples TRBV4-2 to TRBJ1-3, with D tentatively TRBD1 (5 bases). With 0 bases removed from V and 3 bases from J, the gap between germline ends came to 18 bases. The CDR3 is 18 residues long. Germline V gives CDR1 LGHNA, CDR2 YNFKEQ. The CDR3 sequence is CASSQDSSRAFGGNTIYF. CDR3 nucleotides: TGTGCCAGCAGCCAAGACTCTAGCAGGGCATTCGGTGGAAACACCATATATTTT.

V and J are TRBV5-1 and TRBJ2-6; 7 bases agree with TRBD1. J was trimmed by 2 bases and V by 3 bases; bases with no gene match: 8. Germline V gives CDR1 SGHRS, CDR2 YFSETQ. CDR3 length: 17 residues. The CDR3 sequence: CASSSPTGMAGANVLTF. The CDR3 region has the DNA TGCGCCAGCAGCTCACCGACAGGGATGGCTGGGGCCAACGTCCTGACTTTC.

The V gene is TRBV30, the J gene TRBJ1-4, with D unresolved. V was pared by 6 bases and J by 8 bases, with 19 bases between. The CDR3 runs 14 residues. Germline V lookup: CDR1 GTSNPN, CDR2 SVGIG (reference sequence). CDR3 bases: TGTGCCTGCCCCAACAGAGTCGGTAGCGAAAAACTGTTTTTT. Its translation is CACPNRVGSEKLFF.

The V call is TRBV14, the J call TRBJ2-5, with TRBD1 matching 8 bases. The length of the CDR3 is 15 residues. With V trimmed by 4 bases and J by 4 bases, 8 bases remained unmatched. Germline V gene data show CDR1 as SGHDN and CDR2 as FVKESK. The CDR3 DNA reads TGTGCCAGCAGCCGTACGACAGGGGTCGGAGAGACCCAGTACTTC. It translates to CASSRTTGVGETQYF. The variable domain in full, with the rest retrieved from reference TRBV14 and TRBJ2-5, is EAGVTQFPSHSVIEKGQTVTLRCDPISGHDNLYWYRRVMGKEIKFLLHFVKESKQDESGMPNNRFLAERTGGTYSTLKVQPAELEDSGVYFCASSRTTGVGETQYFGPGTRLLVL.

This chain connects TRBV25-1 to TRBJ1-3; the D is unclear. This CDR3 is built from 11 residues. CDR1 MGHDK and CDR2 SYGVNS come from the germline V gene. Trimming removed 8 bases from V and 8 bases from J, with 10 bases in between. CDR3 region: CASGWGDTIYF. As DNA, the CDR3 is TGTGCCAGCGGATGGGGTGACACCATATATTTT.

This chain joins TRBV10-2 and TRBJ2-5; 7 bases are a match to TRBD1. V was pared by 7 bases and J by 2 bases, with 4 bases of the junction left unmatched. The CDR3 runs 13 residues. CDR1 WSHSY and CDR2 SAAADI come from the germline V gene. In nucleotides, the CDR3 is TGCGCCAGCAACCCGGGACAGCAAGAGACCCAGTACTTC. It yields the protein CASNPGQQETQYF.

The chain links TRBV18 to TRBJ2-2, with D maybe TRBD2 (5 bases). The germline V and J ends were trimmed by 1 base and 1 base, with 10 bases remaining between them. Germline CDR1 KGHSH, CDR2 LQKENI. The CDR3 extends over 16 amino acids. The CDR3 is CASSPQRVENTGELFF. In DNA, the CDR3 is TGTGCCAGCTCACCACAGAGGGTGGAGAACACCGGGGAGCTGTTTTTT.

V is TRBV28 and J is TRBJ1-3; a weak D match, TRBD1 (6 bases). Germline loops: CDR1 MDHEN, CDR2 SYDVKM. V lost 7 bases, J lost 4 bases, and 14 bases lay in between. There are 14 residues in the CDR3. CDR3 sequence (DNA): TGTGCCAGCAACCCCGGACAGAGGGGAAACACCATATATTTT. It yields the protein CASNPGQRGNTIYF.

The gene calls are TRBV7-9 and TRBJ2-7, with 12 bases aligning to TRBD1. The length of the CDR3 is 15 residues. CDR1 SEHNR and CDR2 FQNEAQ come from the germline V gene (reference sequence). The trim removed 2 bases at V and 4 bases at J, leaving 3 bases unmatched. CDR3 bases: TGTGCCAGCAGCTTACTGGGACAGGGGGCTTACGAGCAGTACTTC. As protein: CASSLLGQGAYEQYF.

The genes are TRBV19 and TRBJ1-4; the D gene is possibly TRBD1 (6 bases). This CDR3 has 15 amino acids. CDR1 is LNHDA and CDR2 is SQIVND in the germline V gene (reference sequence). The V gene lost 2 bases and the J gene lost 3 bases, with 10 bases spanning the gap. This CDR3 is CASSILGQPNEKLFF. The CDR3 bases are TGTGCCAGTAGTATATTGGGACAACCTAATGAAAAACTGTTTTTT.

The chain's CDR3 is CASSELSNEGYGYTF. The DNA of the CDR3 is TGTGCCAGCAGTGAATTGAGTAATGAGGGCTATGGCTACACCTTC. The genes are TRBV6-1 and TRBJ1-2; D remains unclear. This CDR3 is 15 amino acids long. V gave up 2 bases and J gave up 4 bases, with 14 bases separating them. Germline CDR1 is MNHNS and CDR2 is SASEGT.

The chain carries TRBV5-1 and TRBJ2-1, with 11 nucleotides matching TRBD1. Germline V gene lookup returns CDR1 SGHRS and CDR2 YFSETQ. V was clipped by 3 bases and J by 6 bases; unmatched bases: 5. There are 15 residues in the CDR3. The CDR3 DNA sequence: TGCGCCAGCAGCTACGGACAGGGGGCGTCCAATGAGCAGTTCTTC. Translated: CASSYGQGASNEQFF.

The chain uses TRBV28 and TRBJ1-3; D not resolved. CDR1 and CDR2 from the germline V gene are MDHEN and SYDVKM. Trimming removed 2 bases from V and 4 bases from J, with 12 bases in between. This CDR3 has 15 amino acids. CDR3 nucleotide sequence: TGTGCCAGCAGTTTAACCGGGAAACGCGGAAACACCATATATTTT. This codes for CASSLTGKRGNTIYF. Variable domain in full (rest from reference TRBV28 and TRBJ1-3): DVKVTQSSRYLVKRTGEKVFLECVQDMDHENMFWYRQDPGLGLRLIYFSYDVKMKEKGDIPEGYSVSREKKERFSLILESASTNQTSMYLCASSLTGKRGNTIYFGEGSWLTVV.

The rearrangement joins TRBV5-1 to TRBJ1-2; unclear D gene. V dropped 0 bases and J dropped 4 bases, with 7 bases sitting between them. CDR3 length: 13 residues. The germline CDR1 and CDR2 sequences are SGHRS and YFSETQ. This CDR3 reads CASSLDGFYGYTF. The CDR3 DNA reads TGCGCCAGCAGCTTGGATGGGTTCTATGGCTACACCTTC.

CDR3 residues: CASSLGTGGISEQFF. DNA of the CDR3: TGTGCCAGCAGCTTAGGGACAGGGGGAATTAGTGAGCAGTTCTTC. The J gene is TRBJ2-1, the V gene TRBV11-3; TRBD1 matches at 10 bases. Germline V lookup: CDR1 SGHNT, CDR2 YENEEA. This CDR3 contains 15 residues. The V segment lost 1 base and the J segment 9 bases; nucleotides outside the gene matches: 6.

The V gene is TRBV4-2, the J gene TRBJ2-5; TRBD1 matches at 11 bases. CDR1 is LGHNA and CDR2 is YNFKEQ in the germline V gene. CDR3 length: 15 amino acids. V gave up 4 bases and J gave up 5 bases; unmatched junction bases: 6. CDR3 region: CASSPRTGGEETQYF. CDR3 nucleotide sequence: TGTGCCAGCAGCCCTAGGACAGGGGGCGAGGAGACCCAGTACTTC.

This clone was recorded once. The chain couples TRBV7-8 to TRBJ2-7; no clear D gene. Trimming cost V 1 base and J 9 bases, with 13 bases left between them. Per germline, CDR1 SGHVS and CDR2 FQNEAQ. CDR3 length equals 13 residues. The CDR3 DNA sequence: TGTGCCAGCAGCTTAGGGACCTTAGCTTGGCAGTACTTC. It specifies CASSLGTLAWQYF.

This CDR3 reads CASSLGQGNSPLHF. In DNA, the CDR3 is TGTGCCAGCAGCTTGGGACAGGGGAATTCACCCCTCCACTTT. This sequence joins TRBV5-5 and TRBJ1-6, with 8 bases that match TRBD1. Losses at the gene ends were 0 bases for V and 7 bases for J; bases not matched to a gene: 0. Germline V gene lookup returns CDR1 SGHKS and CDR2 YYEKEE (reference sequence). This CDR3 has 14 residues.

V gene TRBV28 combines with J gene TRBJ1-1; tentatively, D is TRBD1 (5 bases). CDR3 size: 13 residues. Per germline, CDR1 MDHEN and CDR2 SYDVKM. V lost 2 bases and J lost 11, with 15 bases in between. The DNA for the CDR3 is TGTGCCAGCAGTTTAGGGGGTGCACTGGGGGCTTTCTTT. Translated, it gives CASSLGGALGAFF. The variable domain in full, completed from reference TRBV28 and TRBJ1-1, reads DVKVTQSSRYLVKRTGEKVFLECVQDMDHENMFWYRQDPGLGLRLIYFSYDVKMKEKGDIPEGYSVSREKKERFSLILESASTNQTSMYLCASSLGGALGAFFGQGTRLTVV.